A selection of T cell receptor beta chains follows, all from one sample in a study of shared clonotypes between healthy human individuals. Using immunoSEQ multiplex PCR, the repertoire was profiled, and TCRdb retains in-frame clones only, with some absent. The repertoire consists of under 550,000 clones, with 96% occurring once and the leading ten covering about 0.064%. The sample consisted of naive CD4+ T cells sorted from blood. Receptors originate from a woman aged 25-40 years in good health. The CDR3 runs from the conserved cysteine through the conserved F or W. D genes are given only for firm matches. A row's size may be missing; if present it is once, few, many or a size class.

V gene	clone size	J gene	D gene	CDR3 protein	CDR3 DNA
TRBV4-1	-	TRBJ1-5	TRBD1	CASSQGVGQGREQPQHF	TGCGCCAGCAGCCAAGGGGTGGGACAGGGAAGGGAACAGCCCCAGCATTTT
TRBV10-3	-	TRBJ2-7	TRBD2	CAISRLAGGPDEQYF	TGTGCCATCAGTCGTCTAGCGGGAGGGCCCGACGAGCAGTACTTC
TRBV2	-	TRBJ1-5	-	CASSNQGFGNQPQHF	TGTGCCAGCAGCAACCAGGGGTTTGGGAATCAGCCCCAGCATTTT
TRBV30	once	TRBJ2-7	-	CAWKRPGSYEQYF	TGTGCCTGGAAGAGACCGGGCTCCTACGAGCAGTACTTC
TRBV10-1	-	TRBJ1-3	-	CASSGTGSSTGNTIYF	TGCGCCAGCAGTGGAACGGGATCTTCTACCGGTAACACCATATATTTT
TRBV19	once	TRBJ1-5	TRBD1	CASSLTGGNQPQHF	TGTGCCAGTAGCTTAACAGGGGGCAATCAGCCCCAGCATTTT
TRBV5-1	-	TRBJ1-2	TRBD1	CASSRTGGEGYTF	TGCGCCAGCAGCAGGACAGGGGGTGAAGGCTACACCTTC
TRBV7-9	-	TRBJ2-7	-	CASSPNIHEQYF	TGTGCCAGCAGCCCCAACATCCACGAGCAGTACTTC
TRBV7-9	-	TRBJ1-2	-	CASSLPHGYTF	TGTGCCAGCAGCTTGCCCCATGGCTACACCTTC
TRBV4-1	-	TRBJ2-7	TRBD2	CASSQDRYLTGTSGSREQYF	TGCGCCAGCAGCCAAGATCGCTACCTGACCGGGACTAGCGGGAGTCGCGAGCAGTACTTC
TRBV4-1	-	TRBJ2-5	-	CASPGRWGQETQYF	TGCGCCAGCCCGGGCCGGTGGGGCCAAGAGACCCAGTACTTC
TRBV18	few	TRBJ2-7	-	CASSPGYEQYF	TGTGCCAGCTCACCGGGCTACGAGCAGTACTTC
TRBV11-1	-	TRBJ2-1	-	CASSDGGAGGLYEQFF	TGTGCCAGCAGCGACGGGGGCGCCGGAGGGCTTTATGAGCAGTTCTTC
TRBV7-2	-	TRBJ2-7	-	CASSPRRGLVSEQYF	TGTGCCAGCAGCCCCCGCCGCGGGCTAGTCTCCGAGCAGTACTTC
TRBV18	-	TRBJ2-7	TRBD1	CAGSWDRPYEQYF	TGTGCCGGCTCATGGGACAGGCCATACGAGCAGTACTTC
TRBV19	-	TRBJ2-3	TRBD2	CASSVSGRSDTQYF	TGTGCCAGTAGTGTTAGCGGGAGGTCAGATACGCAGTATTTT
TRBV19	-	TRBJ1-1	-	CASTPTAVNTEAFF	TGTGCCAGTACCCCGACTGCTGTGAACACTGAAGCTTTCTTT
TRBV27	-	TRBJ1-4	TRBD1	CASSRVRGQGGEKLFF	TGTGCCAGCAGTCGAGTTCGGGGACAGGGGGGGGAAAAACTGTTTTTT
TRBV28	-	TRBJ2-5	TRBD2	CASSLFREGQETQYF	TGTGCCAGCAGTTTATTTCGGGAGGGCCAAGAGACCCAGTACTTC
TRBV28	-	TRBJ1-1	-	CASSLIGGLKSEAFF	TGTGCCAGCAGTTTAATTGGCGGCTTAAAGTCTGAAGCTTTCTTT
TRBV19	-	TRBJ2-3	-	CASSIDLDRGLDTQYF	TGTGCCAGTAGTATAGATCTAGATAGGGGGTTAGATACGCAGTATTTT
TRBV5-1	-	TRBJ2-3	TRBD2	CASRSREGVDTQYF	TGCGCCAGCAGAAGTCGGGAGGGGGTAGATACGCAGTATTTT
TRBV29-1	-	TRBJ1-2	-	CSVEGGGGIYGYTF	TGCAGCGTTGAAGGTGGCGGGGGGATCTATGGCTACACCTTC
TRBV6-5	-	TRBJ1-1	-	CASTGRPNTEAFF	TGTGCCAGCACGGGACGGCCGAACACTGAAGCTTTCTTT
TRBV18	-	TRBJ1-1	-	CASSPGNTEAFF	TGTGCCAGCTCACCCGGAAACACTGAAGCTTTCTTT
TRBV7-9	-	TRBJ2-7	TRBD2	CASSSAGGPDEQYF	TGTGCCAGCAGCTCAGCGGGAGGGCCTGACGAGCAGTACTTC
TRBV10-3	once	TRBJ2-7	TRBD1	CAISRDSTPTYEQYF	TGTGCCATCAGCCGGGACAGCACTCCCACCTACGAGCAGTACTTC
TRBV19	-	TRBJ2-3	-	CASSIAGGDTQYF	TGTGCCAGTAGTATCGCAGGAGGGGATACGCAGTATTTT
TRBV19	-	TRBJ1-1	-	CASTPDASFTEAFF	TGTGCCAGCACCCCGGATGCGTCTTTTACTGAAGCTTTCTTT
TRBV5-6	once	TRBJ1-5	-	CASSLGMIGQPQHF	TGTGCCAGCAGCTTGGGGATGATCGGGCAGCCCCAGCATTTT
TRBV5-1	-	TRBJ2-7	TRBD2	CASSPGLAGRYEQYF	TGCGCCAGCAGCCCGGGACTAGCGGGTCGGTACGAGCAGTACTTC
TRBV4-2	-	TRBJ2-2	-	CASSPPLGGPTGELFF	TGTGCCAGCAGCCCGCCCCTAGGGGGGCCCACCGGGGAGCTGTTTTTT
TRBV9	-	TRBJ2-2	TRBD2	CASSVRTSANTGELFF	TGTGCCAGCAGCGTACGGACTAGCGCGAACACCGGGGAGCTGTTTTTT
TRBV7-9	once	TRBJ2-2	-	CASSPYSGRIRNTGELFF	TGTGCCAGCAGCCCTTACTCGGGCCGTATCCGAAACACCGGGGAGCTGTTTTTT
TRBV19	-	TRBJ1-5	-	CASSMSVLRGNQPQHF	TGTGCCAGTAGTATGTCCGTCCTACGAGGCAATCAGCCCCAGCATTTT
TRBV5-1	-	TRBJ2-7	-	CASTSGGAQEQYF	TGCGCCAGCACCTCAGGGGGGGCACAGGAGCAGTACTTC
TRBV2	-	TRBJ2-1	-	CASKLDSYNEQFF	TGTGCCAGCAAACTCGACAGCTACAATGAGCAGTTCTTC
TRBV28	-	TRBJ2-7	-	CASTPAAGSPREQYF	TGTGCCAGCACCCCTGCGGCGGGATCTCCCCGAGAGCAGTACTTC
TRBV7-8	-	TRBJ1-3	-	CASSLALPRVAGNTIYF	TGTGCCAGCAGCTTAGCGCTCCCGAGGGTTGCGGGAAACACCATATATTTT
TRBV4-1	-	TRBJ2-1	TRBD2	CASSQAGGPYNEQFF	TGCGCCAGCAGCCAAGCGGGAGGCCCCTACAATGAGCAGTTCTTC
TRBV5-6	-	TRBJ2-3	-	CASSLIQRSTDTQYF	TGTGCCAGCAGCTTGATACAGAGGAGCACAGATACGCAGTATTTT
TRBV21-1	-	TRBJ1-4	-	CASSNMRRDNEKLFF	TGTGCCAGCAGCAATATGAGGAGGGACAATGAAAAACTGTTTTTT
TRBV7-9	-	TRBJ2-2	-	CASSLLRGRSGELFF	TGTGCCAGCAGTCTGCTCCGGGGGCGGTCAGGGGAGCTGTTTTTT
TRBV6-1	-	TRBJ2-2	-	CASSGTRFGTGELFF	TGTGCCAGCAGTGGAACTAGATTCGGGACCGGGGAGCTGTTTTTT
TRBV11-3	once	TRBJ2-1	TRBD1	CASSMTGVGEQFF	TGTGCCAGCAGCATGACAGGGGTGGGTGAGCAGTTCTTC
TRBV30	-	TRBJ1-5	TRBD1	CAWSPGGAGNQPQHF	TGTGCCTGGAGTCCAGGGGGCGCCGGCAATCAGCCCCAGCATTTT
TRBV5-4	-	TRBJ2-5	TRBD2	CASSSGKREFREQYF	TGTGCCAGCAGCTCGGGAAAGCGGGAGTTTCGGGAGCAGTACTTC
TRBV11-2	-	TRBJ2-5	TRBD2	CASSRGGGRETQYF	TGTGCCAGCAGCCGGGGCGGGGGTCGGGAGACCCAGTACTTC
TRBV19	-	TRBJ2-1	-	CASSMGRDDLNEQFF	TGTGCCAGTAGTATGGGGCGGGATGATCTCAATGAGCAGTTCTTC
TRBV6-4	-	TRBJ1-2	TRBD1	CASSRDPGQGADGYTF	TGTGCCAGCAGCCGCGACCCGGGACAGGGGGCAGATGGCTACACCTTC
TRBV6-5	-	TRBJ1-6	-	CASSSQEASPLHF	TGTGCCAGCAGTTCCCAGGAGGCTTCACCCCTCCACTTT
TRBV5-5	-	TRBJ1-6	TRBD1	CASSFAIGTGSSPLHF	TGTGCCAGCAGCTTCGCAATTGGGACAGGGAGTTCACCCCTCCACTTT
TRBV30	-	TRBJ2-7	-	CAWSGPGQSYEQYF	TGTGCCTGGAGTGGCCCCGGACAGTCCTACGAGCAGTACTTC
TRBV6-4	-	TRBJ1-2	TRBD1	CASSVGGGAPYGYTF	TGTGCCAGCAGTGTGGGAGGGGGCGCTCCCTATGGCTACACCTTC